The clone carrying this T cell receptor beta chain was seen only a few times. Its target is unknown. The sample belongs to a study of T cells in Graves' hyperthyroidism and ophthalmopathy. The study's findings and limits: Appearing also in blood were most of the thyroid clonotypes expanded above 0.001.

It was less than 13 ml of fresh peripheral blood that supplied the PBMCs. The V and J ends lost 5 bases and 4 bases, in that order; junction bases with no gene match: 4. CDR1 is DFQATT, CDR2 SNEGSKA, per germline (reference sequence). The CDR3 is 14 residues long. TCR beta CDR3 region amplification was performed from RNA transcripts. The TCR CDR3 was amplified in a first-round RT-PCR using the HTBI primer set. TCRdb reprocessed the multiplex PCR reads via MiXCR and lists one record per CDR3 protein. The sample yields 730,000 or so distinct CDR3 sequences, about 17% seen once. This sequence originates from a woman between 45 and 65 years old with Graves' hyperthyroidism that later progressed to Graves' ophthalmopathy. V usage is TRBV20-1 and J usage is TRBJ2-2, with TRBD1 matching over 10 bases. Sequenced material: blood. The CDR3 DNA reads as TGCAGTGCTCGCGGGACAGGGGCCACCGGGGAGCTGTTTTTT. Translated, it gives CSARGTGATGELFF.